Each of the 2 T cell receptor beta chains below was sequenced from the same sample in a study of T cell repertoires in cytomegalovirus infection. TCRdb fed the reads into MiXCR, producing one record per CDR3 protein. In the table there are about 100,000 distinct CDR3 sequences, 20% to 30% of which are singletons. The material sequenced was CD8+ T cells from PBMCs. These TCRs come from a human donor in good health (CMV status not recorded). Some clones in this sample may be carry-over from other donors' samples.

This clonotype has a count of ten or more. The chain is built from TRBV7-2 and TRBJ1-2, with no clear D. Germline CDR1 and CDR2: SGHTA and FQGNSA. This CDR3 has 15 amino acids. V lost 8 bases to trimming and J lost 4 bases, with 20 bases between them. The CDR3 here is CASSELAGISYGYTF. The CDR3 DNA reads as TGTGCCAGCTCCGAACTGGCAGGAATATCCTATGGCTACACCTTC.

This clonotype has just a few counts. The V and J genes are TRBV20-1 and TRBJ2-7; TRBD2 matches 9 bases. Germline-derived CDR1 and CDR2 are DFQATT and SNEGSKA (reference sequence). V gave up 0 bases and J gave up 6 bases; unmatched junction bases: 9. This CDR3 has 15 residues. The CDR3 loop is CSAREREGRVREQYF. The CDR3 DNA is TGCAGTGCTAGAGAGCGGGAGGGCCGGGTACGCGAGCAGTACTTC.